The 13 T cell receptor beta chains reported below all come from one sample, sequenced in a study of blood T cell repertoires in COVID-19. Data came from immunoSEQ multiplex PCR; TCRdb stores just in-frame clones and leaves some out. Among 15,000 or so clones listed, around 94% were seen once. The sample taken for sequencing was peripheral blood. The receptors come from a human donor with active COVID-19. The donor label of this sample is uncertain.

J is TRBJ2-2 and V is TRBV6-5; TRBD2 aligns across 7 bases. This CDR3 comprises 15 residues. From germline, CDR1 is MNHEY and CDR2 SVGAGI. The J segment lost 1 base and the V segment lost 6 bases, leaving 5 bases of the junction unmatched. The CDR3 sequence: CASRTGGGNTGELFF. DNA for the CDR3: TGTGCCAGCAGAACGGGCGGGGGGAACACCGGGGAGCTGTTTTTT.

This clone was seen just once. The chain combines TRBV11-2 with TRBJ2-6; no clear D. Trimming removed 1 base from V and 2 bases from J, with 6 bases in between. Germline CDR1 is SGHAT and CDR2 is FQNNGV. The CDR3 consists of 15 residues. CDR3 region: CASSLAGTGANVLTF. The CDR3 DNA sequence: TGTGCCAGCAGCTTAGCAGGAACTGGGGCCAACGTCCTGACTTTC. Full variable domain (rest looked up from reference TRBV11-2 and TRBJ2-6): EAGVAQSPRYKIIEKRQSVAFWCNPISGHATLYWYQQILGQGPKLLIQFQNNGVVDDSQLPKDRFSAERLKGVDSTLKIQPAKLEDSAVYLCASSLAGTGANVLTFGAGSRLTVL.

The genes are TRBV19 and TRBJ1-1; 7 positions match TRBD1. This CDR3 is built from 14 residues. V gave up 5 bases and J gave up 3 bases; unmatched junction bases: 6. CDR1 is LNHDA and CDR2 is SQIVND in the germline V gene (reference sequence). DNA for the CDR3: TGTGCCAGTAGTCCACGGACAGGTGACACTGAAGCTTTCTTT. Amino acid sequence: CASSPRTGDTEAFF.

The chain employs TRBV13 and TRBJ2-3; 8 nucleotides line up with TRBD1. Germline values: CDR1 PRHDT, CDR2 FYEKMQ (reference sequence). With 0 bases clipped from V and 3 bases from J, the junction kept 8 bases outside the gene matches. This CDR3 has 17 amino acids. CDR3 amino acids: CASSLGPAGGETDTQYF. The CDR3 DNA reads TGTGCCAGCAGCTTAGGCCCGGCAGGGGGCGAAACAGATACGCAGTATTTT.

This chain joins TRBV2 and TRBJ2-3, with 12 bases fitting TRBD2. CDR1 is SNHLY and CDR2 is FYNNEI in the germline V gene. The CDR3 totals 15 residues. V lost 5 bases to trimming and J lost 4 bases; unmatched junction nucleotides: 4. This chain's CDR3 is CASSPTSGRSDTQYF. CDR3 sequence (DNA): TGTGCCAGCAGTCCGACTAGCGGGAGATCAGATACGCAGTATTTT.

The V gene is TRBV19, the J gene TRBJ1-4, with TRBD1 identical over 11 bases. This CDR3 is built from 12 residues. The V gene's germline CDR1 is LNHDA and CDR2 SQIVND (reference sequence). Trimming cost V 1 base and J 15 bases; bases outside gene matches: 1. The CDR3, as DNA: TGTGCCAGTAGTATAGGGGACAGGGGGTTGTTTTTT. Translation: CASSIGDRGLFF.

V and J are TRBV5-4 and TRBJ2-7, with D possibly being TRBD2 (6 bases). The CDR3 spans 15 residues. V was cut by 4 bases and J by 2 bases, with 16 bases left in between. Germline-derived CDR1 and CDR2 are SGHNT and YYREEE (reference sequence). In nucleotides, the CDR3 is TGTGCCAGCAGCAACGGCGGGACCTCAGCCTACGAGCAGTACTTC. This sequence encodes CASSNGGTSAYEQYF.

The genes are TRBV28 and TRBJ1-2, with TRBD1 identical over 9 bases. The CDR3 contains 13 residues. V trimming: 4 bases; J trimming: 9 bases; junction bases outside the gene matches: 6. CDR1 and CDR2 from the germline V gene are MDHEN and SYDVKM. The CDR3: CASSSGTGISYTF. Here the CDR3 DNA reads TGTGCCAGCAGTTCCGGGACAGGGATTAGCTACACCTTC.

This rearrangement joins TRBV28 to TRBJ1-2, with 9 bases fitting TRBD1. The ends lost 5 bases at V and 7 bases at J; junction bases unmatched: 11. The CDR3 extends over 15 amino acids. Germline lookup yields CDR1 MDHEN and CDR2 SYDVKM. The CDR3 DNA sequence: TGTGCCAGCAGTACCCCTCTGTTGGACAGGGGTGGCTACACCTTC. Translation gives CASSTPLLDRGGYTF.

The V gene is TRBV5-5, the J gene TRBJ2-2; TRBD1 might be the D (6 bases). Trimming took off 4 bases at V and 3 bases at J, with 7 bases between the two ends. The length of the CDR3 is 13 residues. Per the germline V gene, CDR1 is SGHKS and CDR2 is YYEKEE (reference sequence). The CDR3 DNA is TGTGCCAGCAGCCACAGGGACACCGGGGAGCTGTTTTTT. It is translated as CASSHRDTGELFF. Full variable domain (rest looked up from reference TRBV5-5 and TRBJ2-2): DAGVTQSPTHLIKTRGQQVTLRCSPISGHKSVSWYQQVLGQGPQFIFQYYEKEERGRGNFPDRFSARQFPNYSSELNVNALLLGDSALYLCASSHRDTGELFFGEGSRLTVL.

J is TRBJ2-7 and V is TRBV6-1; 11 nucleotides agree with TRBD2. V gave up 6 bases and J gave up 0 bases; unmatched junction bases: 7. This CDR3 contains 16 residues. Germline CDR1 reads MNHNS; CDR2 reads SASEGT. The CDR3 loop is CASRELAGDSSYEQYF. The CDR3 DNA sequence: TGTGCCAGCAGGGAACTAGCGGGGGATAGCTCCTACGAGCAGTACTTC.

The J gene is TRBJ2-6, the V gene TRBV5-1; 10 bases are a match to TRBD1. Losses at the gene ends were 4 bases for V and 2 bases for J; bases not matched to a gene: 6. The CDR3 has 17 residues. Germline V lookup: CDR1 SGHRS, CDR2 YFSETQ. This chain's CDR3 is CASSIAGTGAGANVLTF. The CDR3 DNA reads TGCGCCAGCAGCATCGCCGGGACAGGGGCTGGGGCCAACGTCCTGACTTTC.

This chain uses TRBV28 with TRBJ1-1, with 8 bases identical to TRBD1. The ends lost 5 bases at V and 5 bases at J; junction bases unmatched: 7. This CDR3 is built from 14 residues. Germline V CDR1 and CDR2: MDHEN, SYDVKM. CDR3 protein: CASSPPGGLTEAFF. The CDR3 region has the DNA TGTGCCAGCAGTCCGCCAGGGGGCCTAACTGAAGCTTTCTTT.